The 4 T cell receptor beta chains presented below share a single source sample, sequenced in a study of T-cell memory formation after mild COVID-19. TCRdb reprocessed the 5' RACE reads via MiXCR and lists one record per CDR3 protein. Of around 340,000 distinct CDR3 sequences detected, roughly 15% appear once; the ten largest clones hold about 24%. The sequencing input was PBMCs or a T cell subset sorted from them (not recorded which). These receptors came from a man between 18 and 29 years old who had mild COVID-19 (a few samples of this study predate the infection). Cell type and time point are not known.

V gene TRBV19 combines with J gene TRBJ1-2; TRBD1 might be the D (6 bases). This CDR3 comprises 16 residues. The ends were cut back, 9 bases at V and 2 bases at J, with 22 bases in the middle. The germline V gene encodes CDR1 LNHDA and CDR2 SQIVND (reference sequence). The CDR3 loop is CASLTGTGPQNYGYTF. CDR3 coding DNA: TGTGCCAGCCTTACCGGAACAGGGCCTCAAAACTATGGCTACACCTTC.

This clonotype came up many times. The V gene is TRBV7-2, the J gene TRBJ2-7; unclear D gene. The CDR3 is 14 amino acids. Trimming removed 0 bases from V and 3 bases from J, with 9 bases in between. The germline V gene has CDR1 SGHTA and CDR2 FQGNSA. The CDR3 protein is CASSLASTVYEQYF. The CDR3 nucleotides read TGTGCCAGCAGCTTAGCGAGCACGGTCTACGAGCAGTACTTC.

This clonotype was counted ten times or more. V usage is TRBV20-1 and J usage is TRBJ2-2; weak D call: TRBD1 (5 bases). The ends were cut back, 0 bases at V and 3 bases at J, with 17 bases in the middle. This CDR3 is 17 amino acids long. The germline CDR1 and CDR2 sequences are DFQATT and SNEGSKA (reference sequence). The CDR3: CSARDLFSGSYTGELFF. Written as DNA, the CDR3 is TGCAGTGCTAGAGATTTGTTTTCAGGGTCGTACACCGGGGAGCTGTTTTTT.

This clonotype was seen a few times. This sequence joins TRBV20-1 and TRBJ1-2; the D gene is possibly TRBD1 (5 bases). This CDR3 contains 11 residues. V was pared by 5 bases and J by 2 bases, with 6 bases between. CDR1 is DFQATT, CDR2 SNEGSKA, per germline (reference sequence). The CDR3 coding sequence is TGCAGTGCTCAGGGAAACTATGGCTACACCTTC. It encodes CSAQGNYGYTF.